The source of this T cell receptor (beta chain) is a study of blood T cell repertoires in COVID-19. This clone has only one observation. TCRdb keeps only in-frame clones here, not all; method: immunoSEQ multiplex PCR. The sample consists of a few hundred thousand clones, approximately 83% of them appearing once. The source of this sequence is a woman aged 40 to 50 with acute COVID-19. Material: PBMCs or T cells enriched from blood (not recorded which).

CDR3 DNA sequence: TGTGCCAGCAGCTTAGGGACAAGCAATCAGCCCCAGCATTTT. This codes for CASSLGTSNQPQHF. This sequence joins TRBV5-6 and TRBJ1-5; possibly TRBD1 for D (6 bases). The germline V and J ends were trimmed by 2 bases and 1 base, with 7 bases remaining between them. The CDR3 length is 14 residues. Germline CDR1 is SGHDT and CDR2 is YYEEEE.